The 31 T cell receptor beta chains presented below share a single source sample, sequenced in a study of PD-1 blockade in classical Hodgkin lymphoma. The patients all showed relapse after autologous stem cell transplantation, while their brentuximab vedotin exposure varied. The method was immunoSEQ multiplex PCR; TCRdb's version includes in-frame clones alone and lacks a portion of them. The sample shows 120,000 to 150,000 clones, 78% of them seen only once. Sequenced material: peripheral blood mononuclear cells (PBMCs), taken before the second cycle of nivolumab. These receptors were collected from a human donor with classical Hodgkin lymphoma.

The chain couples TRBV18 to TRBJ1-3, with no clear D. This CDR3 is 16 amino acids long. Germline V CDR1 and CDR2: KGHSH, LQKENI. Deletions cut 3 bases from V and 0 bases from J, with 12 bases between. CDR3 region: CASSPKGGGSGNTIYF. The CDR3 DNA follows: TGTGCCAGCTCACCTAAAGGCGGCGGCTCTGGAAACACCATATATTTT.

The CDR3 bases are TGTGCCAGCTCACCACCTCCGGGACAGAACACTGAAGCTTTCTTT. Residues: CASSPPPGQNTEAFF. The rearrangement joins TRBV18 to TRBJ1-1, with D perhaps matching TRBD1 (6 bases). The CDR3 covers 15 residues. Trimming took 0 bases from V and 1 from J, leaving 9 bases between them. Germline values: CDR1 KGHSH, CDR2 LQKENI.

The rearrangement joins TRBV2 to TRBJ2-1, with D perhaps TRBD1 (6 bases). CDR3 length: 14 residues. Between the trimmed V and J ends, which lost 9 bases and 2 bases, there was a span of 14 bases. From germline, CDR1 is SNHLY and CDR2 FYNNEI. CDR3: CASSQGRAYNEQFF. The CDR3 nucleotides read TGTGCCAGTTCACAGGGTCGCGCCTACAATGAGCAGTTCTTC.

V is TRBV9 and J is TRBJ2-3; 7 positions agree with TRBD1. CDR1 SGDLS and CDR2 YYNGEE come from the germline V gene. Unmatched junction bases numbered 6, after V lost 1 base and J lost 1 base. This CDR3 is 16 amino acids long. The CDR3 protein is CASSVRWGTGTDTQYF. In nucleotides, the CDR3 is TGTGCCAGCAGCGTACGATGGGGGACAGGCACAGATACGCAGTATTTT.

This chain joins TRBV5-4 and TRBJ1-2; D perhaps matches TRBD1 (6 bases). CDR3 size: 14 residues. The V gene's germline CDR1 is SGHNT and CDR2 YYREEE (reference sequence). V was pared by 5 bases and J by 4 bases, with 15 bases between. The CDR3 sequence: CASSAPGGAYGYTF. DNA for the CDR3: TGTGCCAGCAGTGCCCCCGGGGGGGCCTATGGCTACACCTTC.

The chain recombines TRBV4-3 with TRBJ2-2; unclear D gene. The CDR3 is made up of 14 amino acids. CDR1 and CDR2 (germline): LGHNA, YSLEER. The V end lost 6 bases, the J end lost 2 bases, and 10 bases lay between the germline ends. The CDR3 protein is CASSKGGNTGELFF. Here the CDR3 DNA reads TGCGCCAGCAGTAAGGGCGGAAACACCGGGGAGCTGTTTTTT.

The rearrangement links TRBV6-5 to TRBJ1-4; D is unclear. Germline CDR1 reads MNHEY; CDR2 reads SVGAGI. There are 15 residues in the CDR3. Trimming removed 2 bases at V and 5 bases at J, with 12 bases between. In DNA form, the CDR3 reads TGTGCCAGCAGTTACAGGCCAGCCCTCAATGAAAAACTGTTTTTT. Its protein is CASSYRPALNEKLFF.

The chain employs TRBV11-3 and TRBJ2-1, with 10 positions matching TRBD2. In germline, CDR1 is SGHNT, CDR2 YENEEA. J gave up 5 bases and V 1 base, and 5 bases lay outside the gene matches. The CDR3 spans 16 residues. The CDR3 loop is CASSLGRLAGHNEQFF. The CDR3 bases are TGTGCCAGCAGCTTAGGAAGACTAGCGGGTCACAATGAGCAGTTCTTC.

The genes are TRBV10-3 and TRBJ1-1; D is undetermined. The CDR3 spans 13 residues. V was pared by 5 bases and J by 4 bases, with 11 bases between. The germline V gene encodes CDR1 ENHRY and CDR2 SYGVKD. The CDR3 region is CAISQVLGTEAFF. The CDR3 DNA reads TGTGCCATCAGTCAGGTCTTGGGCACTGAAGCTTTCTTT.

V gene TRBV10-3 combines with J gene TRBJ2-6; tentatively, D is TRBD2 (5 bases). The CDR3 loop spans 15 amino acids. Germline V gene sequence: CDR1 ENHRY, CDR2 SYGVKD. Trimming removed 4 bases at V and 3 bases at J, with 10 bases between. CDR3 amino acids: CAISVGGNGANVLTF. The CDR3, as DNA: TGTGCCATCAGTGTAGGAGGAAATGGGGCCAACGTCCTGACTTTC.

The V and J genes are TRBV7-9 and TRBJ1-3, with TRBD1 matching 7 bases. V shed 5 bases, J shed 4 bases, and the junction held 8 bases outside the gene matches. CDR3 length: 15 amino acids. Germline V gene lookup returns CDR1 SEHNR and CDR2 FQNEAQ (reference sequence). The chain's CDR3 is CASSDTGVGGNTIYF. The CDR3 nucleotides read TGTGCCAGCAGCGATACAGGGGTCGGAGGAAACACCATATATTTT. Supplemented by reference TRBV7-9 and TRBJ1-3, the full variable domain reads DTGVSQNPRHKITKRGQNVTFRCDPISEHNRLYWYRQTLGQGPEFLTYFQNEAQLEKSRLLSDRFSAERPKGSFSTLEIQRTEQGDSAMYLCASSDTGVGGNTIYFGEGSWLTVV.

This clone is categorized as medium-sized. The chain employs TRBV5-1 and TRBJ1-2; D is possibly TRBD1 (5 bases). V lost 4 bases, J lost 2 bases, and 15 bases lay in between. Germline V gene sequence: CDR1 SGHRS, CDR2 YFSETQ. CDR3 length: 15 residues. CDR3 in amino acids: CASSGGGGHNYGYTF. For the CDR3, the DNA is TGCGCCAGCAGCGGGGGTGGTGGGCACAACTATGGCTACACCTTC.

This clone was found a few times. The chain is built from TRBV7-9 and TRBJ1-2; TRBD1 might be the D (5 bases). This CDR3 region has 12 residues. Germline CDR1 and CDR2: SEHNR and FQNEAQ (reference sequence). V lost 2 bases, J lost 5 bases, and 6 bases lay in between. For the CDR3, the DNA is TGTGCCAGCAGCTTATGGGGGTATGGCTACACCTTC. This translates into CASSLWGYGYTF.

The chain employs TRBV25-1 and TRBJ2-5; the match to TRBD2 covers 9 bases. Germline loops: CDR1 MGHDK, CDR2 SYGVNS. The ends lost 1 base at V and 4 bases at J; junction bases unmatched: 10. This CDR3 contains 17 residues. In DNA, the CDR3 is TGTGCCAGCAGTGAATTGGGCGGGGGGGCCGTTCGAGAGACCCAGTACTTC. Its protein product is CASSELGGGAVRETQYF.

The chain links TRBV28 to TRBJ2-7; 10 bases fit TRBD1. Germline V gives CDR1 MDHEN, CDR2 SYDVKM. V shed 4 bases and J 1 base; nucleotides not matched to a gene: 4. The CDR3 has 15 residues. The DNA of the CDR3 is TGTGCCAGCAGTTCCTGGACAGGGGGATCCTACGAGCAGTACTTC. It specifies CASSSWTGGSYEQYF.

DNA for the CDR3: TGTGCCAGCACGTACGGACAGGGCCAAGAGACCCAGTACTTC. Its protein is CASTYGQGQETQYF. The chain joins TRBV6-1 to TRBJ2-5; TRBD1 matches at 8 bases. Germline-derived CDR1 and CDR2 are MNHNS and SASEGT. The CDR3 totals 14 residues. After removal of 7 bases from V and 1 base from J, the junction contained 5 bases not matched to a gene.

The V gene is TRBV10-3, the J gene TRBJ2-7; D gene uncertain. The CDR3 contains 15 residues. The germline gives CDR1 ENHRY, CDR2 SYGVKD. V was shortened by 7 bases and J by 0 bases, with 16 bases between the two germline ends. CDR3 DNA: TGTGCCATCATTGAAGGAGTCAGACTCTCCTACGAGCAGTACTTC. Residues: CAIIEGVRLSYEQYF.

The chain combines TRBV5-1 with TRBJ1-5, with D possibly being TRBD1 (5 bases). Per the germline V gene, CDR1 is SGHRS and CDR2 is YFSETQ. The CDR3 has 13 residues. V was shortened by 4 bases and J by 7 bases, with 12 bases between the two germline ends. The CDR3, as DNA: TGCGCCAGCAGCACTACCCAGGGACAGCCCCAGCATTTT. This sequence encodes CASSTTQGQPQHF.

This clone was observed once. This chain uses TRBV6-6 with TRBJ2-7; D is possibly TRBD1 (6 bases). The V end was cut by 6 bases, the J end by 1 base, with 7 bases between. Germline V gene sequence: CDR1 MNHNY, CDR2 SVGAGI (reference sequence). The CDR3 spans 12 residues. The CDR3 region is CASSRGSYEQYF. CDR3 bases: TGTGCCAGCAGCAGGGGTTCCTACGAGCAGTACTTC.

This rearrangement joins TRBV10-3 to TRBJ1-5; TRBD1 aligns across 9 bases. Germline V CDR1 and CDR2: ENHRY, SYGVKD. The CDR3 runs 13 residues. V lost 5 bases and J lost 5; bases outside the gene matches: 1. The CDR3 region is CAISRQGDQPQHF. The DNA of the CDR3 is TGTGCCATCAGTCGACAGGGGGATCAGCCCCAGCATTTT.

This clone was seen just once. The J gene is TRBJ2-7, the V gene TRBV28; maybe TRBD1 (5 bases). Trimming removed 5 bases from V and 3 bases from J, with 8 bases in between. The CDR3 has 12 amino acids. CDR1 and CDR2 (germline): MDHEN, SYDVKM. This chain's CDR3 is CASSLQGYEQYF. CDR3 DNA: TGTGCCAGCAGTCTTCAGGGCTACGAGCAGTACTTC.

As DNA, the CDR3 is TGTGCCAGCAGCTTAGGGACTAGCGGAGACAATGAGCAGTTCTTC. It specifies CASSLGTSGDNEQFF. V and J are TRBV7-2 and TRBJ2-1; 10 nucleotides align to TRBD2. The CDR3 sequence is 15 residues long. After removal of 1 base from V and 5 bases from J, the junction contained 2 bases not matched to a gene. Germline V lookup: CDR1 SGHTA, CDR2 FQGNSA.

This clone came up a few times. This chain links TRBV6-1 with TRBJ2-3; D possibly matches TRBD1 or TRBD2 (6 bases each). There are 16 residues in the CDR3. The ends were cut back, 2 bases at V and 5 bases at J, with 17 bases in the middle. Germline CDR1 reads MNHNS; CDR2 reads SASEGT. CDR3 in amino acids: CASSEWIGGLGDTQYF. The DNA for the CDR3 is TGTGCCAGCAGTGAATGGATAGGGGGGCTGGGAGATACGCAGTATTTT.

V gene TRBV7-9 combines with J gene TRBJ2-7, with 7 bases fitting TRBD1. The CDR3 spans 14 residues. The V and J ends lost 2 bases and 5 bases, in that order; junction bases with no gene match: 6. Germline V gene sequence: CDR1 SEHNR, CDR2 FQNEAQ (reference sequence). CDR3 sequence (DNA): TGTGCCAGCAGCTTAACAAGAACAGGGGACGAGCAGTACTTC. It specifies CASSLTRTGDEQYF.

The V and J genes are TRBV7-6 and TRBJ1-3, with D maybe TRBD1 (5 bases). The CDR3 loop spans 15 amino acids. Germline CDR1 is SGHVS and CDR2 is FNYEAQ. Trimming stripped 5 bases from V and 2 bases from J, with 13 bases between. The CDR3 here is CASSPGTITGNTIYF. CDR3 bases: TGTGCCAGCAGCCCCGGGACGATTACTGGAAACACCATATATTTT.

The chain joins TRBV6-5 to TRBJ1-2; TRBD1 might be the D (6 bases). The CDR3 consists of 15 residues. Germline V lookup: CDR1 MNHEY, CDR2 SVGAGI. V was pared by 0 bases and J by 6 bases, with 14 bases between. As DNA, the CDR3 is TGTGCCAGCAGTTACTCCACAGGGACCAGACATGGCTACACCTTC. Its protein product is CASSYSTGTRHGYTF.

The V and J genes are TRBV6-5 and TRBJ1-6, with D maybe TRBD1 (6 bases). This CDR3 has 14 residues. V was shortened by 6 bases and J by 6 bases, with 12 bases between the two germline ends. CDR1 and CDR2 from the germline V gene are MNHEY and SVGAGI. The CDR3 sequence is CASSSGQINSPLHF. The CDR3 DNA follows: TGTGCCAGCAGCTCTGGACAGATTAATTCACCCCTCCACTTT.

This chain's CDR3 is CASSPLVGQSSYNSPLHF. DNA of the CDR3: TGCGCCAGCAGCCCCCTGGTGGGGCAGAGCTCCTATAATTCACCCCTCCACTTT. The chain couples TRBV4-1 to TRBJ1-6; TRBD1 is a possible D gene (5 bases). Trimming removed 4 bases from V and 0 bases from J, with 16 bases in between. CDR3 length equals 18 residues. Germline CDR1 is MGHRA and CDR2 is YSYEKL.

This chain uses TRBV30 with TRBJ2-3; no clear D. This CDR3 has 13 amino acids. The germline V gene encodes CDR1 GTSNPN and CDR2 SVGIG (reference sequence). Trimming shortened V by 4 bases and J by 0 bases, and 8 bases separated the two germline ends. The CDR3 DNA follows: TGTGCCTGGACCCGGCCTAGCACAGATACGCAGTATTTT. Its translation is CAWTRPSTDTQYF.

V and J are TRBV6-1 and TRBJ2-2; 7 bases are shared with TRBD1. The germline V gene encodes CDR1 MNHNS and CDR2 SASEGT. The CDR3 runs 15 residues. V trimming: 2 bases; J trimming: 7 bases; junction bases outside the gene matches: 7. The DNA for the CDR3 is TGTGCCAGCAGTGAATCATTCAGGGGGTACGGGGAGCTGTTTTTT. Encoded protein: CASSESFRGYGELFF.

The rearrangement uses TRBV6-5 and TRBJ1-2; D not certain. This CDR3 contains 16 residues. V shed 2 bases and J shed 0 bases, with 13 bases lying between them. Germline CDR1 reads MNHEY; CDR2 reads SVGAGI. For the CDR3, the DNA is TGTGCCAGCAGTTACGGGCCCTGGTCCTCTAACTATGGCTACACCTTC. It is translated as CASSYGPWSSNYGYTF.